This T cell receptor (beta chain) emerged from a study of cytomegalovirus exposure and HLA in healthy donors. Whole-study findings and limits: That first-cohort TCR clusters tended to co-occur in the 95 to 150 validation repertoires was found in a later analysis.

Germline V gene data show CDR1 as KGHSH and CDR2 as LQKENI. The CDR3 runs to 17 residues. V trimming: 5 bases; J trimming: 8 bases; junction bases outside the gene matches: 20. Concerning this clone itself: Its antigen remains unidentified.

Clones were read by immunoSEQ multiplex PCR, and TCRdb kept only the in-frame ones, dropping some. The repertoire holds fewer than 400,000 clones, with roughly 86% as singletons. The chain is built from TRBV18 and TRBJ1-2, with 7 bases aligning to TRBD1. This TCR came from a young man in good health and CMV-seronegative. Sequencing was carried out using PBMCs. CDR3 DNA: TGTGCCAGCTCATCACAGCTTCCGAGACAGGGTGGATACGGCTACACCTTC. This codes for CASSSQLPRQGGYGYTF. Based on the CDR3 plus reference TRBV18 and TRBJ1-2, the full variable domain is NAGVMQNPRHLVRRRGQEARLRCSPMKGHSHVYWYRQLPEEGLKFMVYLQKENIIDESGMPKERFSAEFPKEGPSILRIQQVVRGDSAAYFCASSSQLPRQGGYGYTFGSGTRLTVV.